The TCR beta chain under discussion was sequenced for a study of cytotoxic CD8 clonotypes in ibrutinib-treated CLL. The CDR3 extends over 17 amino acids. Only in-frame clones appear in the TCRdb table, and some are missing; sequencing was by immunoSEQ multiplex PCR. The sample records approximately 340,000 clones, under 70% being singletons. This sample comprised PBMCs, obtained after 36 months of ibrutinib treatment. The sequence was obtained from a human donor with chronic lymphocytic leukemia. The genes are TRBV1 and TRBJ2-2; the table's D gene call, TRBD1, was not cross checked with the DNA. TRBV1 is a pseudogene segment. The CDR3 region has the DNA TGCACCAGCAGCCAAGACAGGACAGGGGAAGGCACCGGGGAGCTGTTTTTT. This gives the protein CTSSQDRTGEGTGELFF.